This T cell receptor (beta chain) was found in a study of T cell responses to AZD1222 COVID-19 vaccine. Study-wide results and limits: Spike-specific TCR breadth and depth were elevated following two AZD1222 doses. Close to half of spike-specific TCRs reportedly recognize unmutated variant regions.

The V gene end was trimmed by 2 bases and the J gene end by 5 bases; junction bases not matched to a gene: 6. In germline, CDR1 is MDHEN, CDR2 SYDVKM. This CDR3 has 14 residues. As to this clone: The antigen is undetermined.

The data were produced by immunoSEQ multiplex PCR, yet TCRdb's version contains in-frame clones alone and is incomplete. The sample records around 100,000 clones, about 94% being singletons. The receptor comes from an adult in good health. The genes are TRBV28 and TRBJ2-7, with TRBD2 identical over 7 bases. Sequenced material: peripheral blood, taken on day 0 of AZD1222 vaccination. The CDR3 DNA follows: TGTGCCAGCAGTTTAGGCGGGAGTCAGGACGAGCAGTACTTC. Its protein product is CASSLGGSQDEQYF.